This passage covers 18 T cell receptor beta chains from one sample sequenced in a study of OX40 agonist ivuxolimab in advanced cancers. The repertoire was sequenced with immunoSEQ multiplex PCR; TCRdb's copy has only in-frame clones and lacks some. The sample holds over 70,000 clones, roughly 93% seen once. The sequenced sample was CD4+ or CD8+ T cells sorted from blood, obtained in a trial of the OX40 agonist ivuxolimab. All receptors come from an adult with an advanced solid tumor such as melanoma, head and neck, liver or kidney cancer.

V usage is TRBV28 and J usage is TRBJ2-1, with D unclear. Trimming removed 2 bases from V and 9 bases from J, with 14 bases in between. This CDR3 contains 14 residues. The germline CDR1 and CDR2 sequences are MDHEN and SYDVKM. CDR3 bases: TGTGCCAGCAGTTTACAGGACCTTTCCGCTGAGCAGTTCTTC. It specifies CASSLQDLSAEQFF. Combining the CDR3 with reference TRBV28 and TRBJ2-1 gives the whole variable domain DVKVTQSSRYLVKRTGEKVFLECVQDMDHENMFWYRQDPGLGLRLIYFSYDVKMKEKGDIPEGYSVSREKKERFSLILESASTNQTSMYLCASSLQDLSAEQFFGPGTRLTVL.

The CDR3 coding sequence is TGTGCCAGCAGCCTGGGGGTCGGGGAGCTGTTTTTT. This encodes CASSLGVGELFF. This chain links TRBV7-2 with TRBJ2-2, with D possibly being TRBD1 or TRBD2 (5 bases each). Germline V gene lookup returns CDR1 SGHTA and CDR2 FQGNSA. Trimming took 5 bases from V and 7 from J, leaving 8 bases between them. There are 12 residues in the CDR3. The whole variable domain, remainder taken from reference TRBV7-2 and TRBJ2-2, is GAGVSQSPSNKVTEKGKDVELRCDPISGHTALYWYRQSLGQGLEFLIYFQGNSAPDKSGLPSDRFSAERTGGSVSTLTIQRTQQEDSAVYLCASSLGVGELFFGEGSRLTVL.

V and J are TRBV6-5 and TRBJ1-1; D not resolved. The V gene's germline CDR1 is MNHEY and CDR2 SVGAGI. This CDR3 region has 13 residues. V was cut by 5 bases and J by 5 bases, with 12 bases left in between. In DNA, the CDR3 is TGTGCCAGCAGTCCCCTGCTGGGGACTGAAGCTTTCTTT. It encodes CASSPLLGTEAFF.

This clone has a single count. CDR3 in amino acids: CASSPRRMAGGQYSNQPQHF. In nucleotides, the CDR3 is TGTGCCAGCTCACCCAGGCGGATGGCGGGAGGACAGTATAGCAATCAGCCCCAGCATTTT. V and J are TRBV2 and TRBJ1-5, with D tentatively TRBD1 (6 bases). The CDR3 is made up of 20 amino acids. V lost 8 bases to trimming and J lost 0 bases, with 29 bases between them. CDR1 is SNHLY and CDR2 is FYNNEI in the germline V gene. The whole variable domain, filled in from reference TRBV2 and TRBJ1-5, reads EPEVTQTPSHQVTQMGQEVILRCVPISNHLYFYWYRQILGQKVEFLVSFYNNEISEKSEIFDDQFSVERPDGSNFTLKIRSTKLEDSAMYFCASSPRRMAGGQYSNQPQHFGDGTRLSIL.

V and J are TRBV7-9 and TRBJ2-5; 9 positions agree with TRBD2. The germline V gene encodes CDR1 SEHNR and CDR2 FQNEAQ (reference sequence). CDR3 size: 15 residues. V lost 5 bases to trimming and J lost 5 bases; unmatched junction nucleotides: 9. The CDR3 reads CASSGPGLAHETQYF. The CDR3 DNA is TGTGCCAGCAGCGGACCGGGACTAGCTCACGAGACCCAGTACTTC.

V usage is TRBV6-6 and J usage is TRBJ1-5, with 7 positions matching TRBD1. The CDR3 loop spans 15 amino acids. The germline V gene has CDR1 MNHNY and CDR2 SVGAGI (reference sequence). Trimming at V came to 2 bases and at J to 6 bases, leaving 7 bases not matched to a gene. CDR3 coding DNA: TGTGCCAGCAGTTACCCCGGGACAGAACTTCAGCCCCAGCATTTT. This codes for CASSYPGTELQPQHF.

The chain has TRBV7-7 and TRBJ2-5, with D perhaps TRBD2 (6 bases). The CDR3 runs to 16 residues. Germline CDR1 reads SSHAT; CDR2 reads FNYEAQ (reference sequence). Deletions cut 4 bases from V and 2 bases from J, with 17 bases between. CDR3 nucleotides: TGTGCCAGCAGCTCCAGGACGGGGGTCGGACAAGAGACCCAGTACTTC. This encodes CASSSRTGVGQETQYF.

The chain carries TRBV28 and TRBJ2-7; D unclear. The CDR3 is 13 amino acids. Germline V gives CDR1 MDHEN, CDR2 SYDVKM. V was shortened by 6 bases and J by 6 bases, with 15 bases between the two germline ends. CDR3 residues: CASRGSPDREQYF. The CDR3 region has the DNA TGTGCCAGCAGAGGAAGCCCGGACCGCGAGCAGTACTTC.

V is TRBV6-5 and J is TRBJ2-6; possible D gene TRBD2, 5 bases. V was clipped by 6 bases and J by 2 bases, with 8 bases between them. The CDR3 spans 14 residues. Germline CDR1 MNHEY, CDR2 SVGAGI. In nucleotides, the CDR3 is TGTGCCAGCAGCGAGGGAGCTGGGGCCAACGTCCTGACTTTC. Encoded protein: CASSEGAGANVLTF.

The chain couples TRBV7-2 to TRBJ2-2; D call uncertain. V gave up 7 bases and J gave up 0 bases, with 15 bases separating them. CDR1 and CDR2 from the germline V gene are SGHTA and FQGNSA. The length of the CDR3 is 16 residues. The CDR3 sequence is CASTTSLIANTGELFF. The CDR3 coding sequence is TGTGCCAGCACCACCAGCTTGATCGCGAACACCGGGGAGCTGTTTTTT. Full variable domain (remainder filled in from reference TRBV7-2 and TRBJ2-2): GAGVSQSPSNKVTEKGKDVELRCDPISGHTALYWYRQSLGQGLEFLIYFQGNSAPDKSGLPSDRFSAERTGGSVSTLTIQRTQQEDSAVYLCASTTSLIANTGELFFGEGSRLTVL.

The chain carries TRBV2 and TRBJ2-1; D possibly corresponds to TRBD2 (6 bases). Germline CDR1 is SNHLY and CDR2 is FYNNEI. The CDR3 runs to 14 residues. Trimming stripped 7 bases from V and 4 bases from J, with 14 bases between. In nucleotides, the CDR3 is TGTGCCAGCACAGAGACTAGGGGATACAATGAGCAGTTCTTC. Translating gives CASTETRGYNEQFF.

The V and J genes are TRBV7-6 and TRBJ2-2, with D possibly matching TRBD2 (5 bases). The CDR3 is 14 amino acids. CDR1 is SGHVS, CDR2 FNYEAQ, per germline. V was clipped by 0 bases and J by 3 bases, with 5 bases between them. CDR3 region: CASSLAGDTGELFF. Here the CDR3 DNA reads TGTGCCAGCAGCTTAGCGGGAGACACCGGGGAGCTGTTTTTT.

The chain uses TRBV7-8 and TRBJ1-2, with TRBD1 matching over 10 bases. CDR3 length equals 16 residues. Germline V lookup: CDR1 SGHVS, CDR2 FQNEAQ. After removal of 5 bases from V and 0 bases from J, the junction contained 6 bases not matched to a gene. The CDR3 loop reads CASSPGQGKANYGYTF. DNA for the CDR3: TGTGCCAGCAGCCCGGGACAGGGGAAAGCTAACTATGGCTACACCTTC.

DNA for the CDR3: TGTGCCAGCACGGCTAGCGGGAAGAACACCGGGGAGCTGTTTTTT. Translating it yields CASTASGKNTGELFF. This chain uses TRBV6-6 with TRBJ2-2; 9 nucleotides match TRBD2. Germline-derived CDR1 and CDR2 are MNHNY and SVGAGI (reference sequence). The ends lost 7 bases at V and 1 base at J; junction bases unmatched: 4. CDR3 length: 15 amino acids.

This chain joins TRBV15 and TRBJ1-4, with TRBD1 as a possible D gene (6 bases). Germline CDR1 LNHNV, CDR2 YYDKDF (reference sequence). The CDR3 extends over 15 amino acids. V dropped 0 bases and J dropped 8 bases, with 13 bases sitting between them. The CDR3 DNA sequence: TGTGCCACCAGCAGAGATAGAGGGGGTGGAGAAAAACTGTTTTTT. Encoded protein: CATSRDRGGGEKLFF.

This clone was counted a few times. The chain uses TRBV7-9 and TRBJ1-2; tentative D call: TRBD1 (5 bases). The CDR3 totals 13 residues. Deletions cut 5 bases from V and 7 bases from J, with 14 bases between. The germline CDR1 and CDR2 sequences are SEHNR and FQNEAQ (reference sequence). The CDR3 DNA follows: TGTGCCAGCAGCACAGATACAGGCTTTGGCTACACCTTC. Protein: CASSTDTGFGYTF.

This chain links TRBV28 with TRBJ2-7; D gene ambiguous. V was shortened by 2 bases and J by 6 bases, with 8 bases between the two germline ends. The CDR3 extends over 12 amino acids. The V gene's germline CDR1 is MDHEN and CDR2 SYDVKM. The CDR3 sequence: CASSLQPGEQYF. The CDR3 region has the DNA TGTGCCAGCAGTTTACAACCAGGCGAGCAGTACTTC.

V gene TRBV28 combines with J gene TRBJ2-5; D is undetermined. Germline values: CDR1 MDHEN, CDR2 SYDVKM. Trimming left V 5 bases short and J 3 bases short, with 10 bases between. This CDR3 is 13 amino acids long. The CDR3 nucleotides read TGTGCCAGCAGTCTGGACGGCAAAGAGACCCAGTACTTC. Amino acids: CASSLDGKETQYF.